A single sample gave rise to the 24 T cell receptor beta chains below, sequenced in a study of T cells in Graves' hyperthyroidism and ophthalmopathy. From RNA transcripts, TCR beta CDR3 regions were amplified. Using the HTBI primer set, a first-round RT-PCR was run on the TCR CDR3. Each CDR3 protein is one row after TCRdb ran MiXCR on the multiplex PCR reads. This repertoire shows approximately 590,000 distinct CDR3 sequences, roughly 46% found once; its top ten account for roughly 8.2%. Material: peripheral blood or thyroid tissue (not recorded which). The receptors were sampled from a young woman with Graves' hyperthyroidism.

The gene calls are TRBV20-1 and TRBJ1-1; D gene uncertain. The CDR3 runs to 13 residues. The germline V gene encodes CDR1 DFQATT and CDR2 SNEGSKA (reference sequence). V was cut by 5 bases and J by 0 bases, with 10 bases left in between. CDR3: CSAERTLNTEAFF. The CDR3 DNA reads TGCAGTGCTGAGCGGACCTTGAACACTGAAGCTTTCTTT.

This clonotype came up a few times. CDR3 protein: CSGAGSKYEQYF. The CDR3 DNA reads TGCAGTGGCGCGGGAAGTAAATACGAGCAGTACTTC. V is TRBV20-1 and J is TRBJ2-7; the D gene is possibly TRBD2 (6 bases). The germline V gene encodes CDR1 DFQATT and CDR2 SNEGSKA (reference sequence). The germline V and J ends were trimmed by 7 bases and 4 bases, with 14 bases remaining between them. This CDR3 is built from 12 residues.

The rearrangement joins TRBV14 to TRBJ1-2; a possible D gene is TRBD1 (6 bases). Between the trimmed V and J ends, which lost 1 base and 6 bases, there was a span of 6 bases. The V gene's germline CDR1 is SGHDN and CDR2 FVKESK. The length of the CDR3 is 12 residues. CDR3 DNA: TGTGCCAGCAGCCAAGGGACAGATGGCTACACCTTC. It yields the protein CASSQGTDGYTF.

To note about this clonotype: A junction end diverges from the germline sequence, so it may reflect a read error. The rearrangement uses TRBV11-1 and TRBJ2-5; no clear D. Germline lookup yields CDR1 SGHAT and CDR2 FQDESV (reference sequence). CDR3 length equals 12 residues. This chain's CDR3 is CASSPPSETQYF. The CDR3 DNA is TGCGCCAGCAGCCCACCTTCTGAGACCCAGTACTTC.

V is TRBV25-1 and J is TRBJ1-6; 9 positions match TRBD1. Germline CDR1 reads MGHDK; CDR2 reads SYGVNS. V trimming: 3 bases; J trimming: 9 bases; junction bases outside the gene matches: 15. The CDR3 covers 18 residues. DNA for the CDR3: TGTGCCAGCAGTGACTTTGGGACAGGGCCTCTACCAAGTTCACCCCTCCACTTT. It codes for CASSDFGTGPLPSSPLHF. Combining the CDR3 with reference TRBV25-1 and TRBJ1-6 gives the whole variable domain EADIYQTPRYLVIGTGKKITLECSQTMGHDKMYWYQQDPGMELHLIHYSYGVNSTEKGDLSSESTVSRIRTEHFPLTLESARPSHTSQYLCASSDFGTGPLPSSPLHFGNGTRLTVT.

Many counts were recorded for this clonotype. V and J are TRBV10-3 and TRBJ2-6; tentative D call: TRBD2 (6 bases). CDR1 and CDR2 from the germline V gene are ENHRY and SYGVKD. The CDR3 is 17 amino acids. V was clipped by 3 bases and J by 1 base, with 13 bases between them. CDR3 DNA: TGTGCCATCAGTGAAGGTAGCGGCAGTTCTGGGGCCAACGTCCTGACTTTC. Translation: CAISEGSGSSGANVLTF.

V usage is TRBV2 and J usage is TRBJ2-3; D may be TRBD1 or TRBD2 (5 bases each). The germline V gene encodes CDR1 SNHLY and CDR2 FYNNEI. The CDR3 is 15 amino acids. Trimming pared 3 bases from V and 0 bases from J, leaving 10 bases between. The CDR3 reads CASSERGDSTDTQYF. Written as DNA, the CDR3 is TGTGCCAGCAGTGAGCGAGGGGATAGCACAGATACGCAGTATTTT.

V and J are TRBV20-1 and TRBJ2-7, with TRBD2 identical over 10 bases. Germline CDR1 reads DFQATT; CDR2 reads SNEGSKA (reference sequence). J lost 6 bases, V lost 2 bases, and 4 bases had no gene match. The CDR3 spans 13 residues. CDR3 in amino acids: CSARTLAGSEQYF. The CDR3 DNA follows: TGCAGTGCTAGAACACTAGCGGGGTCCGAGCAGTACTTC.

This clonotype came up many times. The J gene is TRBJ1-6, the V gene TRBV25-1; D is perhaps TRBD1 (5 bases). The CDR3 totals 16 residues. CDR1 is MGHDK and CDR2 is SYGVNS in the germline V gene. V was cut by 3 bases and J by 6 bases, with 15 bases left in between. In DNA form, the CDR3 reads TGTGCCAGCAGTGATTTGTGGGTCCAGGGTAATTCACCCCTCCACTTT. Translating it yields CASSDLWVQGNSPLHF.

This clonotype was observed many times. The chain carries TRBV29-1 and TRBJ2-7, with a weak D call TRBD1 (5 bases). Germline assignment: CDR1 SQVTM and CDR2 ANQGSEA. There are 13 residues in the CDR3. The V gene lost 1 base and the J gene lost 5 bases, with 12 bases spanning the gap. The CDR3 DNA follows: TGCAGCGTTGAAGCAGGGCTGGACAACGAGCAGTACTTC. This sequence encodes CSVEAGLDNEQYF.

This clonotype was seen many times. The V gene is TRBV2, the J gene TRBJ1-2, with D possibly matching TRBD1 (6 bases). The CDR3 spans 16 residues. With 5 bases removed from V and 0 bases from J, the gap between germline ends came to 16 bases. Germline V gene lookup returns CDR1 SNHLY and CDR2 FYNNEI. The DNA for the CDR3 is TGTGCCAGCAGTTGTTGGACAGACTTCCCTAACTATGGCTACACCTTC. It encodes CASSCWTDFPNYGYTF.

A word on this clonotype: This could be a read error, since a much larger clone is one nucleotide away. The conserved final phenylalanine or tryptophan is absent from the CDR3, which likely points to a read error. The rearrangement links TRBV7-9 to TRBJ1-1; D not certain. The CDR3 has 12 residues. Germline assignment: CDR1 SEHNR and CDR2 FQNEAQ (reference sequence). V was shortened by 5 bases and J by 7 bases, with 11 bases between the two germline ends. CDR3 DNA: TGTGCCAGCAGCCCATCTGGATATGAAGCTTTCCTT. Its translation: CASSPSGYEAFL.

The V call is TRBV19, the J call TRBJ1-5; D uncertain. The CDR3 totals 15 residues. CDR1 LNHDA and CDR2 SQIVND come from the germline V gene (reference sequence). The germline V and J ends were trimmed by 5 bases and 5 bases, with 16 bases remaining between them. The CDR3 sequence: CASSPLPGTYQPQHF. CDR3 coding DNA: TGTGCCAGTAGTCCCCTACCCGGAACGTATCAGCCCCAGCATTTT.

This chain connects TRBV20-1 to TRBJ2-7; D is perhaps TRBD1 (6 bases). Trimming left V 0 bases short and J 3 bases short, with 12 bases between. Germline CDR1 and CDR2: DFQATT and SNEGSKA (reference sequence). The CDR3 has 14 residues. The CDR3 region is CSARDLTGYYEQYF. The CDR3 DNA sequence: TGCAGTGCTAGAGACTTAACAGGGTACTACGAGCAGTACTTC.

Remarks on this clonotype: At one boundary the junction diverges from the germline segment, which might be a read error. J is TRBJ2-7 and V is TRBV13; D is uncertain. The CDR3 consists of 13 residues. Per the germline V gene, CDR1 is PRHDT and CDR2 is FYEKMQ (reference sequence). The CDR3 nucleotides read TGTGCCAGCAGCTTACCAGGAGCGTACGCGCAGTACTTT. Translated: CASSLPGAYAQYF.

The rearrangement links TRBV6-1 to TRBJ1-3; 7 bases fit TRBD1. Per the germline V gene, CDR1 is MNHNS and CDR2 is SASEGT. J was trimmed by 4 bases and V by 6 bases; bases with no gene match: 9. The CDR3 spans 15 residues. This CDR3 is CASSRGSGPGNTIYF. CDR3 sequence (DNA): TGTGCCAGCAGCAGGGGGTCCGGGCCCGGAAACACCATATATTTT.

This clonotype has a handful of counts. The genes are TRBV6-6 and TRBJ1-1; weak D call: TRBD1 (6 bases). CDR3 length: 15 amino acids. Germline V gene data show CDR1 as MNHNY and CDR2 as SVGAGI (reference sequence). V was cut by 6 bases and J by 0 bases, with 14 bases left in between. The CDR3 nucleotides read TGTGCCAGCAGGGTGGGGACAACCATGAACACTGAAGCTTTCTTT. It codes for CASRVGTTMNTEAFF.

The chain couples TRBV7-8 to TRBJ1-1, with D perhaps matching TRBD1 (6 bases). Germline lookup yields CDR1 SGHVS and CDR2 FQNEAQ. The CDR3 extends over 14 amino acids. V was shortened by 8 bases and J by 3 bases, with 16 bases between the two germline ends. DNA of the CDR3: TGTGCCAGCTCAATGGGGGGCGCGGACACTGAAGCTTTCTTT. This codes for CASSMGGADTEAFF.

This clonotype was recorded once. The gene calls are TRBV15 and TRBJ1-5; D is uncertain. This CDR3 is built from 16 residues. V was clipped by 6 bases and J by 1 base, with 16 bases between them. Germline V gene data show CDR1 as LNHNV and CDR2 as YYDKDF (reference sequence). CDR3 nucleotide sequence: TGTGCCACCAGTAGTCCCACGGGCACCAGCAATCAGCCCCAGCATTTT. Its protein is CATSSPTGTSNQPQHF.

There are many counts of this clonotype. The rearrangement uses TRBV15 and TRBJ1-6; tentatively, D is TRBD1 (5 bases). The CDR3 runs 13 residues. The ends were cut back, 1 base at V and 10 bases at J, with 8 bases in the middle. From germline, CDR1 is LNHNV and CDR2 YYDKDF (reference sequence). The CDR3 sequence: CATSRGAGSPLHF. In nucleotides, the CDR3 is TGTGCCACCAGCAGAGGGGCAGGGTCACCCCTCCACTTT.

The V gene is TRBV20-1, the J gene TRBJ1-1; D call uncertain. Germline lookup yields CDR1 DFQATT and CDR2 SNEGSKA (reference sequence). This CDR3 spans 13 amino acids. V was pared by 5 bases and J by 6 bases, with 16 bases between. The CDR3 here is CSAQQRPRPEAFF. In DNA form, the CDR3 reads TGCAGTGCTCAACAGCGTCCCCGGCCTGAAGCTTTCTTT.

This clonotype has ten or more counts. V and J are TRBV7-9 and TRBJ2-5; no firm D call. Germline V gives CDR1 SEHNR, CDR2 FQNEAQ (reference sequence). This CDR3 is built from 12 residues. V dropped 1 base and J dropped 4 bases, with 4 bases sitting between them. Written as DNA, the CDR3 is TGTGCCAGCAGCTTAGGGCCAGAGACCCAGTACTTC. Its protein is CASSLGPETQYF.

This clonotype was recorded once. The chain recombines TRBV2 with TRBJ2-5, with 11 positions matching TRBD1. Judging by the DNA end, TRBJ2-7 fits better; the J call may be wrong. The CDR3 extends over 14 amino acids. Germline CDR1 reads SNHLY; CDR2 reads FYNNEI. CDR3 amino acids: CASSSTGTGGEQYF. The CDR3 bases are TGTGCCAGCAGTTCCACCGGGACAGGGGGCGAGCAGTACTTC.

The chain uses TRBV4-3 and TRBJ1-5; D unresolved. The V and J ends lost 0 bases and 3 bases respectively, with 9 bases between them. Per germline, CDR1 LGHNA and CDR2 YSLEER. This CDR3 contains 15 residues. The chain's CDR3 is CASSQDFPTNQPQHF. In DNA, the CDR3 is TGCGCCAGCAGCCAAGATTTTCCCACCAATCAGCCCCAGCATTTT.